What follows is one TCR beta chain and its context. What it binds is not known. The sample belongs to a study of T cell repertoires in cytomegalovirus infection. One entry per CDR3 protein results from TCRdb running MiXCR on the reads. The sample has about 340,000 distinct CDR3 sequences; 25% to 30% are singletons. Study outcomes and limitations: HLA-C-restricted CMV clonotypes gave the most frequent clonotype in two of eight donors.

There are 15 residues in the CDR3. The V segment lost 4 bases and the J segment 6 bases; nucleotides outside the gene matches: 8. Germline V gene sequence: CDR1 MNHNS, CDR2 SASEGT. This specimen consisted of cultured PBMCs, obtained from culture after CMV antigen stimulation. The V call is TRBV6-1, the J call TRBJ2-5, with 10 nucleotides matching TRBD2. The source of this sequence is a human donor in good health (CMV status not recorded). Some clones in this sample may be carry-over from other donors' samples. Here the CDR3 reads CASSVTSGNSKTQYF. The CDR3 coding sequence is TGTGCCAGCAGTGTTACTAGCGGGAACTCGAAGACCCAGTACTTC.